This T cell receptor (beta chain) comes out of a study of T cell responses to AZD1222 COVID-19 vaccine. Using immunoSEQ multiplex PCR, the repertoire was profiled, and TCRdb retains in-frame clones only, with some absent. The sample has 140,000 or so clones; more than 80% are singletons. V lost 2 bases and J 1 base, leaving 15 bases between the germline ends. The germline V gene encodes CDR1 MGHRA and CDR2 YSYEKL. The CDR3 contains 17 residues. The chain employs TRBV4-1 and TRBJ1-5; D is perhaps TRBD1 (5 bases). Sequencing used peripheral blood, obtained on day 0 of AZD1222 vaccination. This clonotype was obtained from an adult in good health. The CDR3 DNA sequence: TGCGCCAGCAGCCAATCCGTGGGGGGGGTGAGCAATCAGCCCCAGCATTTT. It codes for CASSQSVGGVSNQPQHF.